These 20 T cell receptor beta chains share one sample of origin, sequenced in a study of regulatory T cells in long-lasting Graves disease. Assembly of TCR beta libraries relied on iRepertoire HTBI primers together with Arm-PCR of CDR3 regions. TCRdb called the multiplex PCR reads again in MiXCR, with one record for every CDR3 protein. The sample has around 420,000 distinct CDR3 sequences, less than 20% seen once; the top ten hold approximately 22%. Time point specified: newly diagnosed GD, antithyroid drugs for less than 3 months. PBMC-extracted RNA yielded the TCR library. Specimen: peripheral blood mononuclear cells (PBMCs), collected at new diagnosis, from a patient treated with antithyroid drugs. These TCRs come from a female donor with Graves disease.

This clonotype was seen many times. CDR3 residues: CASSLSLAGANTGELFF. CDR3 DNA sequence: TGTGCCAGCAGCTTGAGCCTAGCGGGGGCGAACACCGGGGAGCTGTTTTTT. The chain joins TRBV7-3 to TRBJ2-2; 10 nucleotides agree with TRBD2. The germline V gene has CDR1 SGHTA and CDR2 FQGTGA. There are 17 residues in the CDR3. Trimming took 3 bases from V and 0 from J; bases not matched to a gene: 4.

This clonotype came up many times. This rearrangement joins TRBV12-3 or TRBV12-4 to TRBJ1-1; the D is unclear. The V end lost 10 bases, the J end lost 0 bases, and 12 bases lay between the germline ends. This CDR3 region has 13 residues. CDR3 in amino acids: CAIAQFMNTEAFF. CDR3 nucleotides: TGTGCCATTGCACAGTTCATGAACACTGAAGCTTTCTTT.

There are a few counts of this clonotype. CDR3 sequence reads: CASRLQRTSSTDTQYF. Written as DNA, the CDR3 is TGTGCCAGCAGGCTGCAGCGAACATCAAGCACAGATACGCAGTATTTT. The chain combines TRBV7-2 with TRBJ2-3; no firm D call. This CDR3 contains 16 residues. V dropped 6 bases and J dropped 0 bases, with 16 bases sitting between them. The germline gives CDR1 SGHTA, CDR2 FQGNSA. Full variable domain (remainder filled in from reference TRBV7-2 and TRBJ2-3): GAGVSQSPSNKVTEKGKDVELRCDPISGHTALYWYRQSLGQGLEFLIYFQGNSAPDKSGLPSDRFSAERTGGSVSTLTIQRTQQEDSAVYLCASRLQRTSSTDTQYFGPGTRLTVL.

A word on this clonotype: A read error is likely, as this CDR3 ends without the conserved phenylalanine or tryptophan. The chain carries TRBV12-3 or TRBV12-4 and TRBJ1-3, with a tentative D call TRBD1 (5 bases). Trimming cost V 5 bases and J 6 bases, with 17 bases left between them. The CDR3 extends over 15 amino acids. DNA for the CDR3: TGTGCCAGCAGTGGGAATATGGGACTAGCAAACACCATATATCTT. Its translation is CASSGNMGLANTIYL.

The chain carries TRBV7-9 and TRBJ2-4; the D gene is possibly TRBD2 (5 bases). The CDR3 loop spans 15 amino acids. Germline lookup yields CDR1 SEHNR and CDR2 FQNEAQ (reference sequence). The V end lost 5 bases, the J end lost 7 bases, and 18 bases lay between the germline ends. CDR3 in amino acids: CASSPALSGGNIQYF. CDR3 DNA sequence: TGTGCCAGCAGCCCCGCCCTAAGCGGTGGGAACATTCAGTACTTC.

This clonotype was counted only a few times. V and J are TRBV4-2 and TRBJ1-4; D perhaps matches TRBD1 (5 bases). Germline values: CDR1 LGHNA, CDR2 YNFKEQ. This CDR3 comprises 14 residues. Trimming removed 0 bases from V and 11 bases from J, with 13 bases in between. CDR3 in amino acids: CASSQDRGGSKLFF. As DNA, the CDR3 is TGTGCCAGCAGCCAAGATCGTGGGGGGAGTAAACTGTTTTTT.

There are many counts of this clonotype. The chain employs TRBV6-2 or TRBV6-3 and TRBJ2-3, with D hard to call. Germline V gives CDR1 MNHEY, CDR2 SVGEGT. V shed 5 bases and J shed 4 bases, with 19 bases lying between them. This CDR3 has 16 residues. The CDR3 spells CASSDQGWGNPDTQYF. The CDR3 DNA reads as TGTGCCAGCAGTGACCAAGGGTGGGGTAATCCAGATACGCAGTATTTT.

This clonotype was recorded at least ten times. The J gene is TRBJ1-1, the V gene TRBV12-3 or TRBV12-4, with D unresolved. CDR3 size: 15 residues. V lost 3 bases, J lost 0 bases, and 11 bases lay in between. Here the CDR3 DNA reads TGTGCCAGCAGTTTGAAGAAGCCGATGAACACTGAAGCTTTCTTT. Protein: CASSLKKPMNTEAFF.

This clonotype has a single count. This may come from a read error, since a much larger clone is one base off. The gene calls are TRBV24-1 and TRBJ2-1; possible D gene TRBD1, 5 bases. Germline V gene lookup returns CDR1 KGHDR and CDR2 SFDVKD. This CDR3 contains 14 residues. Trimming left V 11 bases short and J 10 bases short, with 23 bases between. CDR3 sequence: CASTWAGSFYEQFF. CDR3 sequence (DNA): TGTGCCAGCACTTGGGCAGGGTCTTTTTACGAGCAGTTCTTC.

This CDR3 reads CASRLRTSGTGELFF. The DNA for the CDR3 is TGTGCCAGCAGGCTTAGGACTAGCGGGACCGGGGAGCTGTTTTTT. This rearrangement joins TRBV2 to TRBJ2-2, with 11 positions matching TRBD2. Germline lookup yields CDR1 SNHLY and CDR2 FYNNEI. The CDR3 extends over 15 amino acids. The J segment lost 5 bases and the V segment lost 6 bases, leaving 5 bases of the junction unmatched.

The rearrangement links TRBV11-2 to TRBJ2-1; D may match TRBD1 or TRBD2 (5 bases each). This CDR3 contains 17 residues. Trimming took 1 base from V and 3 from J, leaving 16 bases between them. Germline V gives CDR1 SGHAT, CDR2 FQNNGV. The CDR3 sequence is CASSLGARGGNYNEQFF. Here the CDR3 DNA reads TGTGCCAGCAGCTTAGGGGCCCGGGGCGGTAACTACAATGAGCAGTTCTTC.

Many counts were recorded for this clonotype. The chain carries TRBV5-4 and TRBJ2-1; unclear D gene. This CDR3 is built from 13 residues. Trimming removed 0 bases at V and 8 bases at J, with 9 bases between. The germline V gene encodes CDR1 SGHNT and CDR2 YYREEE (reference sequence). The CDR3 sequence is CASSLVASHEQFF. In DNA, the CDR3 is TGTGCCAGCAGCTTGGTAGCTTCCCATGAGCAGTTCTTC. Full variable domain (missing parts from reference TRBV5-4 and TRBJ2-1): ETGVTQSPTHLIKTRGQQVTLRCSSQSGHNTVSWYQQALGQGPQFIFQYYREEENGRGNFPPRFSGLQFPNYSSELNVNALELDDSALYLCASSLVASHEQFFGPGTRLTVL.

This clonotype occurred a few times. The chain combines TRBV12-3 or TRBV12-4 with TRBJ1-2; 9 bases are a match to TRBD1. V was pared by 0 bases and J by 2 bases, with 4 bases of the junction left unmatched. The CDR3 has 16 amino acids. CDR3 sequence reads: CASSLAEGQGNYGYTF. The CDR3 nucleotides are TGTGCCAGCAGTTTAGCAGAGGGACAGGGAAACTATGGCTACACCTTC.

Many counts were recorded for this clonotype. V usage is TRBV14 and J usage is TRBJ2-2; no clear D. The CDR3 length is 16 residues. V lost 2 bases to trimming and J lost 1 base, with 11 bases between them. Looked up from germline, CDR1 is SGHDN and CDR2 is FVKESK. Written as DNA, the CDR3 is TGTGCCAGCAGCCAACGTCCCTTGATGAACACCGGGGAGCTGTTTTTT. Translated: CASSQRPLMNTGELFF.

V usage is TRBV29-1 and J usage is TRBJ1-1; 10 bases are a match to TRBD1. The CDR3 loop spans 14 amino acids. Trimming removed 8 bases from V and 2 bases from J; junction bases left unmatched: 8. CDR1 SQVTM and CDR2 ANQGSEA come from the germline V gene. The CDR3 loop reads CSSQGTGANTEAFF. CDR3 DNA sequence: TGCAGCTCCCAGGGGACAGGGGCTAACACTGAAGCTTTCTTT.

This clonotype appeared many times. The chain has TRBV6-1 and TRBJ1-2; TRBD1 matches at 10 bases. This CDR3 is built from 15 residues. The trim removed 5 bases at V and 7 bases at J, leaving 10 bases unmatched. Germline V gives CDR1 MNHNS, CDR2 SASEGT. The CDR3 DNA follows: TGTGCCAGCAGTCTAACGGGACAGGGGATCGGTGGCTACACCTTC. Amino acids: CASSLTGQGIGGYTF.

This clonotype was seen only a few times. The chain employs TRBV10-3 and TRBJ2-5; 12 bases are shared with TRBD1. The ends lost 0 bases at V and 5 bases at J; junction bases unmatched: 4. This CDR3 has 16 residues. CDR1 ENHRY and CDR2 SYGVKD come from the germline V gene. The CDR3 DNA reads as TGTGCCATCAGTGAGTCGGGGACAGGGGGCGTGGAGACCCAGTACTTC. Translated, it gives CAISESGTGGVETQYF.

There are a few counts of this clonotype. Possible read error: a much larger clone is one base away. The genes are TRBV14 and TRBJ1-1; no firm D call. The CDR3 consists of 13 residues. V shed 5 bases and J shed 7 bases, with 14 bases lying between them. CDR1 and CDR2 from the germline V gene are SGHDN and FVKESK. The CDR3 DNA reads TGTGCCAGCAGCTCTACAGCGTACATTGAAGCTTTCTTT. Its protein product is CASSSTAYIEAFF.

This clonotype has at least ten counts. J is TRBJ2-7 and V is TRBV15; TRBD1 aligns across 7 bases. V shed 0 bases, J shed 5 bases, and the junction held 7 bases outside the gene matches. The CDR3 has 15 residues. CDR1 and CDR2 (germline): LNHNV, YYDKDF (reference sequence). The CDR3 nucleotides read TGTGCCACCAGCAGAGATAAGACAGGGATCCACGAGCAGTACTTC. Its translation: CATSRDKTGIHEQYF.

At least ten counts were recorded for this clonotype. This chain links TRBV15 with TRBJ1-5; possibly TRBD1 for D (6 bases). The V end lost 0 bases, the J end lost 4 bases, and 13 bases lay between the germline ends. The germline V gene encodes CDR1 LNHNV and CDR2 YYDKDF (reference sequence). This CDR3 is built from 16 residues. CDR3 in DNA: TGTGCCACCAGCAGAGATAGGAGCAGGGGAAATCAGCCCCAGCATTTT. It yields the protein CATSRDRSRGNQPQHF.